This T cell receptor beta chain derives from a study of tumor-infiltrating lymphocytes in primary liver carcinoma. Study context: Men as well as women, aged 30 to 69 years, made up the patients. Samples had roughly 3.65 to 7.5 million productive TCRbeta reads, comparable between tissue types. Study-wide findings and caveats: The 250 largest clones made up significantly more of tumor than blood repertoires (p = 0.039). Relative to tumor region pairs, the tumor-adjacent and tumor-blood pairs showed overlap that was lower.

The table lists this clonotype with a few counts. Antigen unknown. The junction and the germline gene differ at one end; a read error may be behind it. CDR1 is SGHAT and CDR2 is FQDESV in the germline V gene (reference sequence). This CDR3 is 14 amino acids long. TCR beta cDNA came from roughly 550 ng total RNA, primed with a constant-region primer. Generation of the TCR beta libraries relied on three nested multiplex PCR rounds using slightly modified ARM-PCR. A C-beta reverse primer and TRBV1-TRBV30 forward primers served in each of the first two PCR rounds, at ten to eleven cycles apiece. TCRdb re-derived calls from the multiplex PCR reads in MiXCR, one entry per CDR3 protein. The top ten clones hold over 6.5% of a sample with about 120,000 distinct CDR3 sequences, around 70% of them seen once. RNA and DNA were co-extracted from around 18-30 mg of unsorted bulk tissue.

The chain links TRBV11-1 to TRBJ2-5; maybe TRBD1 (6 bases). This TCR derives from an older woman with primary liver carcinoma and hepatitis B virus infection. The sample comprised tumor-adjacent normal liver tissue. CDR3 amino acids: CACSFDRNQETQYF. Written as DNA, the CDR3 is TGTGCCTGCAGCTTCGACAGGAACCAAGAGACCCAGTACTTC.